Shown below are 17 T cell receptor beta chains from a single sample sequenced in a study of blood T cell repertoires in COVID-19. TCRdb's table, derived via immunoSEQ multiplex PCR, lists solely in-frame clones and lacks some. The repertoire includes about 240,000 clones, roughly 76% of them detected once, and 7.5% sits in the top ten. The sample taken for sequencing was peripheral blood. Receptors were obtained from a woman older than 75 with COVID-19, enrolled during active disease.

The DNA of the CDR3 is TGTGCCAGCAGCCCCTCTGGGGGCGGTGGAAACACCATATATTTT. This translates into CASSPSGGGGNTIYF. This chain connects TRBV9 to TRBJ1-3; D is perhaps TRBD1 (6 bases). This CDR3 is built from 15 residues. V was clipped by 4 bases and J by 3 bases, with 14 bases between them. Germline-derived CDR1 and CDR2 are SGDLS and YYNGEE.

The chain employs TRBV14 and TRBJ1-1, with D unresolved. V lost 0 bases and J lost 2, with 7 bases in between. CDR3 length: 14 amino acids. Germline V gene sequence: CDR1 SGHDN, CDR2 FVKESK. The CDR3 region has the DNA TGTGCCAGCAGCCAAGAAAGAGTAAACACTGAAGCTTTCTTT. Translation gives CASSQERVNTEAFF.

This clone showed up just once. The chain employs TRBV29-1 and TRBJ1-1, with a weak D call TRBD1 (5 bases). From germline, CDR1 is SQVTM and CDR2 ANQGSEA. CDR3 length equals 13 residues. Trimming removed 5 bases at V and 4 bases at J, with 14 bases between. CDR3 bases: TGCAGCGTTTCCAGGCAGGGTGGCACTGAAGCTTTCTTT. The encoded protein is CSVSRQGGTEAFF.

This chain links TRBV3-1 (or the pseudogene TRBV3-2) with TRBJ1-3; D unresolved. Germline V gene data show CDR1 as LGHDT and CDR2 as YNNKEL (reference sequence). The germline V and J ends were trimmed by 0 bases and 3 bases, with 12 bases remaining between them. The length of the CDR3 is 16 residues. Written as DNA, the CDR3 is TGTGCCAGCAGCCAAGAGGCGGCCTTACGTGGAAACACCATATATTTT. This codes for CASSQEAALRGNTIYF.

This sequence joins TRBV6-6 and TRBJ1-1, with 7 bases that match TRBD1. The ends lost 6 bases at V and 5 bases at J; junction bases unmatched: 9. CDR3 length equals 14 residues. Germline lookup yields CDR1 MNHNY and CDR2 SVGAGI (reference sequence). CDR3 amino acids: CASSPFQGQTEAFF. DNA for the CDR3: TGTGCCAGCAGCCCCTTTCAGGGACAGACTGAAGCTTTCTTT.

The chain has TRBV30 and TRBJ1-3; 8 bases agree with TRBD1. The CDR3 consists of 14 residues. The V gene end was trimmed by 0 bases and the J gene end by 4 bases; junction bases not matched to a gene: 2. Germline V gene lookup returns CDR1 GTSNPN and CDR2 SVGIG (reference sequence). CDR3 in amino acids: CAWSVGQGGNTIYF. CDR3 DNA: TGTGCCTGGAGTGTAGGACAGGGAGGAAACACCATATATTTT.

The V call is TRBV18, the J call TRBJ1-2; 7 bases agree with TRBD1. Germline-derived CDR1 and CDR2 are KGHSH and LQKENI. The V and J ends lost 3 bases and 5 bases, in that order; junction bases with no gene match: 9. CDR3 length equals 15 residues. DNA for the CDR3: TGTGCCAGCTCACCCCGGACAGGTCGGCGTTATGGCTACACCTTC. Translating it yields CASSPRTGRRYGYTF.

The genes are TRBV6-5 and TRBJ1-2; TRBD1 aligns across 7 bases. The junction had 6 bases not matched to a gene; V was cut back by 2 bases and J by 3 bases. Germline CDR1 is MNHEY and CDR2 is SVGAGI. The CDR3 contains 15 residues. The CDR3 is CASSYKGAQDYGYTF. The CDR3 nucleotides read TGTGCCAGCAGTTACAAGGGGGCGCAGGACTATGGCTACACCTTC.

The J gene is TRBJ2-7, the V gene TRBV3-1 (or the pseudogene TRBV3-2); 10 nucleotides line up with TRBD2. Germline V CDR1 and CDR2: LGHDT, YNNKEL (reference sequence). The CDR3 is made up of 14 amino acids. V was pared by 6 bases and J by 4 bases, with 6 bases of the junction left unmatched. This CDR3 reads CASSPGTSVYEQYF. The DNA for the CDR3 is TGTGCCAGCAGTCCCGGGACTAGCGTTTACGAGCAGTACTTC.

This clone was detected a few times. The chain joins TRBV29-1 to TRBJ1-2; TRBD1 is a possible D gene (5 bases). CDR1 and CDR2 from the germline V gene are SQVTM and ANQGSEA. This CDR3 comprises 13 residues. V dropped 4 bases and J dropped 2 bases, with 11 bases sitting between them. CDR3 in DNA: TGCAGCGTTGCTGAACAGGCGAACTATGGCTACACCTTC. Translated, it gives CSVAEQANYGYTF.

This chain uses TRBV19 with TRBJ2-1, with D unclear. Germline values: CDR1 LNHDA, CDR2 SQIVND (reference sequence). This CDR3 region has 15 residues. V lost 1 base to trimming and J lost 0 bases, with 7 bases between them. CDR3 protein: CASSIAETSYNEQFF. The CDR3 nucleotides read TGTGCCAGTAGTATAGCGGAGACCTCCTACAATGAGCAGTTCTTC.

V usage is TRBV28 and J usage is TRBJ2-2; possible D gene TRBD1, 5 bases. Trimming cost V 7 bases and J 0 bases, with 15 bases left between them. Looked up from germline, CDR1 is MDHEN and CDR2 is SYDVKM. The CDR3 is 16 amino acids. CDR3 sequence reads: CASITSGFANTGELFF. Here the CDR3 DNA reads TGTGCCAGCATCACCTCAGGGTTCGCGAACACCGGGGAGCTGTTTTTT.

The chain employs TRBV5-1 and TRBJ2-7, with a possible D match to TRBD2 (5 bases). V was cut by 2 bases and J by 6 bases, with 12 bases left in between. Germline V gives CDR1 SGHRS, CDR2 YFSETQ. The CDR3 covers 13 residues. The CDR3 is CASSFKGGGEQYF. CDR3 DNA: TGCGCCAGCAGCTTTAAGGGTGGAGGCGAGCAGTACTTC. Full variable domain (remainder filled in from reference TRBV5-1 and TRBJ2-7): KAGVTQTPRYLIKTRGQQVTLSCSPISGHRSVSWYQQTPGQGLQFLFEYFSETQRNKGNFPGRFSGRQFSNSRSEMNVSTLELGDSALYLCASSFKGGGEQYFGPGTRLTVT.

Concerning this clone itself: This same CDR3 is encoded by further DNA sequences in the sample. The chain is built from TRBV18 and TRBJ1-1; possible D gene TRBD1, 6 bases. Per the germline V gene, CDR1 is KGHSH and CDR2 is LQKENI. The CDR3 length is 16 residues. Trimming removed 3 bases at V and 0 bases at J, with 14 bases between. The CDR3 loop reads CASSPLGAGMNTEAFF. In DNA form, the CDR3 reads TGTGCCAGCTCACCCCTGGGGGCCGGGATGAACACTGAAGCTTTCTTT.

The rearrangement links TRBV7-9 to TRBJ2-2; tentative D call: TRBD1 (5 bases). Germline loops: CDR1 SEHNR, CDR2 FQNEAQ (reference sequence). This CDR3 has 14 amino acids. V was shortened by 5 bases and J by 2 bases, with 9 bases between the two germline ends. The CDR3, as DNA: TGTGCCAGCAGCATACAGGCAAACACCGGGGAGCTGTTTTTT. Amino acid sequence: CASSIQANTGELFF.

The chain carries TRBV2 and TRBJ1-6; D is unclear. Germline V gene sequence: CDR1 SNHLY, CDR2 FYNNEI. The CDR3 has 13 amino acids. The V end lost 6 bases, the J end lost 8 bases, and 11 bases lay between the germline ends. The CDR3 loop reads CASRGEGDSPLHF. The CDR3 coding sequence is TGTGCCAGCAGGGGAGAAGGCGATTCACCCCTCCACTTT.

This clone was detected only once. The chain recombines TRBV9 with TRBJ1-1; D may be TRBD1 (5 bases). CDR3 length: 14 residues. Germline CDR1 reads SGDLS; CDR2 reads YYNGEE. V gave up 4 bases and J gave up 2 bases, with 12 bases separating them. As DNA, the CDR3 is TGTGCCAGCAGCCCCCCAGGGCTAAACACTGAAGCTTTCTTT. It yields the protein CASSPPGLNTEAFF. The whole variable domain, filled in from reference TRBV9 and TRBJ1-1, reads DSGVTQTPKHLITATGQRVTLRCSPRSGDLSVYWYQQSLDQGLQFLIQYYNGEERAKGNILERFSAQQFPDLHSELNLSSLELGDSALYFCASSPPGLNTEAFFGQGTRLTVV.